The 20 T cell receptor beta chains given below trace back to one sample, sequenced in a study of molecular identifiers for immune sequencing clone quantification. A single record per CDR3 protein comes from TCRdb applying MiXCR to the PCR reads. The table shows about 97,000 distinct CDR3 sequences, with approximately 25% occurring only once. Sequenced: naive CD8+ T cells from blood, with Jurkat cell RNA spiked in. The subset: FACS-sorted CD8+CD4-CCR7+CD45RA+ naive T cells. All receptors derive from a human donor in good health. Some libraries in this study had Jurkat cell RNA spiked in.

The sample holds many counts of this clonotype. The V and J genes are TRBV12-5 and TRBJ2-5; no firm D call. V was trimmed by 1 base and J by 5 bases, leaving 14 bases between them. This CDR3 contains 15 residues. Germline values: CDR1 LGHNT, CDR2 FRNRAP. CDR3 DNA sequence: TGTGCTAGTGGTTTGGACCCTTCGACCCAGGAGACCCAGTACTTC. Encoded protein: CASGLDPSTQETQYF.

Notes on this clonotype: Possible read error: a much larger clone is one base away. This sequence joins TRBV27 and TRBJ2-2; 9 bases match TRBD1. V was pared by 10 bases and J by 4 bases, with 10 bases of the junction left unmatched. Germline V gene data show CDR1 as MNHEY and CDR2 as SMNVEV (reference sequence). This CDR3 region has 15 residues. This CDR3 reads CATERGQGRTGELFF. Written as DNA, the CDR3 is TGTGCCACCGAGAGAGGACAGGGGCGCACCGGGGAGCTGTTTTTT.

This clonotype was found many times. The V call is TRBV3-1, the J call TRBJ2-5; 10 bases are shared with TRBD2. The V gene's germline CDR1 is LGHDT and CDR2 YNNKEL (reference sequence). This CDR3 contains 15 residues. V was clipped by 8 bases and J by 5 bases; unmatched bases: 11. The CDR3 sequence: CASFESGGAWETQYF. The CDR3 nucleotides are TGTGCCAGCTTCGAAAGCGGGGGGGCCTGGGAGACCCAGTACTTC.

This clonotype has more than one count but fewer than ten. This clone may be a read error of a much larger clone one base away. The V call is TRBV3-1, the J call TRBJ2-5, with 7 bases that match TRBD2. The CDR3 loop spans 16 amino acids. The germline V gene encodes CDR1 LGHDT and CDR2 YNNKEL (reference sequence). The junction had 15 bases not matched to a gene; V was cut back by 4 bases and J by 7 bases. The DNA of the CDR3 is TGTGCCAGCAGCCCGTTAGGCGGCGGGAGTTCAGGGACCCAGTACTTC. Translation gives CASSPLGGGSSGTQYF.

With regard to this clonotype: A read error may be the cause here, since a much bigger clone is one base away. This chain joins TRBV20-1 and TRBJ1-6; D unresolved. The length of the CDR3 is 15 residues. Per the germline V gene, CDR1 is DFQATT and CDR2 is SNEGSKA (reference sequence). CDR3 nucleotides: TGCGGTGCTAGGGTGTTCGGGCCCTATAATTCACCCCTCCACTTT. This translates into CGARVFGPYNSPLHF.

This clonotype was counted a few times. The V call is TRBV7-9, the J call TRBJ1-1; a weak D match, TRBD1 (5 bases). The CDR3 runs 16 residues. V was trimmed by 5 bases and J by 0 bases, leaving 16 bases between them. CDR1 is SEHNR, CDR2 FQNEAQ, per germline (reference sequence). DNA for the CDR3: TGTGCCAGCAGCCCACCAGTCTTAGGGGTGAACACTGAAGCTTTCTTT. Residues: CASSPPVLGVNTEAFF.

This clonotype was detected ten times or more. The chain recombines TRBV6-2 or TRBV6-3 with TRBJ2-1; 11 nucleotides match TRBD2. The J segment lost 8 bases and the V segment lost 2 bases, leaving 2 bases of the junction unmatched. CDR3 length: 14 residues. CDR1 is MNHEY and CDR2 is SVGEGT in the germline V gene. In nucleotides, the CDR3 is TGTGCCAGCAGTTACGTACTAGCGGGGGATGAGCAGTTCTTC. This codes for CASSYVLAGDEQFF.

This clonotype was recorded at least ten times. The rearrangement links TRBV2 to TRBJ2-2; D is ambiguous. The CDR3 runs to 13 residues. Trimming took off 6 bases at V and 11 bases at J, with 16 bases between the two ends. The V gene's germline CDR1 is SNHLY and CDR2 FYNNEI. The CDR3 DNA follows: TGTGCCAGCAGAGGCTCACCCCCCGCCGAGCTGTTTTTT. It codes for CASRGSPPAELFF.

Many counts were recorded for this clonotype. The chain couples TRBV20-1 to TRBJ2-3; D is uncertain. V dropped 3 bases and J dropped 6 bases, with 7 bases sitting between them. Germline CDR1 and CDR2: DFQATT and SNEGSKA (reference sequence). The CDR3 totals 11 residues. The CDR3 is CSARLEDTQYF. The CDR3 DNA reads TGCAGTGCTAGGCTCGAGGATACGCAGTATTTT.

For this clonotype: This clone may be a read error of a much larger clone one base away. The CDR3 end shows no conserved phenylalanine or tryptophan, and so a read error is likely. The chain combines TRBV7-2 with TRBJ2-1; D perhaps matches TRBD1 (6 bases). Trimming left V 5 bases short and J 7 bases short, with 9 bases between. The germline V gene has CDR1 SGHTA and CDR2 FQGNSA. The CDR3 contains 12 residues. Here the CDR3 reads CASSLQGNEQFL. CDR3 DNA: TGTGCCAGCAGCCTACAGGGTAATGAGCAGTTCTTA.

This clonotype was recorded at least ten times. The CDR3 loop reads CASSHGLAGVDEQYF. CDR3 sequence (DNA): TGCGCCAGCAGCCACGGACTAGCGGGTGTCGACGAGCAGTACTTC. This chain connects TRBV4-3 to TRBJ2-7, with TRBD2 matching 11 bases. The germline gives CDR1 LGHNA, CDR2 YSLEER. Losses at the gene ends were 3 bases for V and 5 bases for J; bases not matched to a gene: 6. The CDR3 consists of 15 residues.

This clonotype has only a few counts. The CDR3 sequence is CASSLTAGSSYNEQFF. The CDR3 DNA reads as TGTGCCAGCAGCTTAACAGCGGGAAGCTCCTACAATGAGCAGTTCTTC. V gene TRBV7-9 combines with J gene TRBJ2-1, with 7 nucleotides matching TRBD2. The germline gives CDR1 SEHNR, CDR2 FQNEAQ (reference sequence). The CDR3 totals 16 residues. Losses at the gene ends were 2 bases for V and 0 bases for J; bases not matched to a gene: 4. Using reference TRBV7-9 and TRBJ2-1 for the parts outside the CDR3, the full variable domain is DTGVSQNPRHKITKRGQNVTFRCDPISEHNRLYWYRQTLGQGPEFLTYFQNEAQLEKSRLLSDRFSAERPKGSFSTLEIQRTEQGDSAMYLCASSLTAGSSYNEQFFGPGTRLTVL.

The rearrangement links TRBV3-1 to TRBJ2-5, with 13 bases matching TRBD2. CDR1 LGHDT and CDR2 YNNKEL come from the germline V gene (reference sequence). Trimming removed 4 bases from V and 5 bases from J; junction bases left unmatched: 7. The CDR3 sequence is 16 residues long. The CDR3 protein is CASSPGTSGDSETQYF. The CDR3 region has the DNA TGTGCCAGCAGCCCTGGGACTAGCGGGGATTCGGAGACCCAGTACTTC.

There are a few counts of this clonotype. The chain has TRBV24-1 and TRBJ2-1, with 7 bases matching TRBD1. The CDR3 is 15 residues long. CDR1 and CDR2 (germline): KGHDR, SFDVKD. Trimming removed 4 bases from V and 7 bases from J; junction bases left unmatched: 9. CDR3 bases: TGTGCCACCAGTGACCCCGAAGGGGGCGGGAATGAGCAGTTCTTC. It codes for CATSDPEGGGNEQFF.

This clonotype has only one observation. An end of the junction does not agree with germline; a read error may underlie this. The chain employs TRBV7-8 and TRBJ1-2; no reliable D call. The CDR3 contains 16 residues. Germline loops: CDR1 SGHVS, CDR2 FQNEAQ. Here the CDR3 reads CASSPSSAGFDYCYTF. CDR3 DNA sequence: TGTGCCAGCAGCCCGAGCTCGGCGGGATTCGACTATTGCTACACCTTC.

Notes on this clonotype: The junction departs from the called germline gene at one end, perhaps through a read error. The chain links TRBV4-3 to TRBJ2-7, with D tentatively TRBD2 (5 bases). The CDR3 length is 12 residues. Germline-derived CDR1 and CDR2 are LGHNA and YSLEER. The CDR3 protein is CASSQWGDEQYF. The CDR3 DNA is TGCGCGAGCAGCCAATGGGGAGACGAGCAGTACTTC.

Comment on this clonotype: A read error may be the cause here, since a much bigger clone is one base away. J is TRBJ1-2 and V is TRBV13, with TRBD1 matching 7 bases. CDR1 and CDR2 (germline): PRHDT, FYEKMQ (reference sequence). The CDR3 has 14 residues. V lost 8 bases, J lost 2 bases, and 8 bases stayed unmatched. This CDR3 is CASGGGTENYGYTF. In nucleotides, the CDR3 is TGTGCCAGCGGCGGCGGGACAGAAAACTATGGCTACACCTTC.

This clonotype was recorded at least ten times. The rearrangement links TRBV20-1 to TRBJ1-1, with TRBD1 as a possible D gene (6 bases). The CDR3 totals 13 residues. CDR1 is DFQATT, CDR2 SNEGSKA, per germline (reference sequence). V gave up 3 bases and J gave up 4 bases, with 12 bases separating them. The CDR3 is CSASGGQGTEAFF. The CDR3 bases are TGCAGTGCTAGTGGGGGGCAAGGCACTGAAGCTTTCTTT.

The rearrangement links TRBV7-2 to TRBJ2-2; no firm D call. CDR1 and CDR2 from the germline V gene are SGHTA and FQGNSA. The CDR3 loop spans 13 amino acids. Trimming took 4 bases from V and 4 from J, leaving 7 bases between them. CDR3 DNA: TGTGCCAGCAGCTCCAAACGCACCGGGGAGCTGTTTTTT. Translating it yields CASSSKRTGELFF.

The sample holds a few counts of this clonotype. This chain uses TRBV20-1 with TRBJ2-7, with TRBD1 matching 9 bases. Per the germline V gene, CDR1 is DFQATT and CDR2 is SNEGSKA (reference sequence). CDR3 length equals 14 residues. Losses at the gene ends were 5 bases for V and 1 base for J; bases not matched to a gene: 6. As DNA, the CDR3 is TGCAGTGCTTTAGACAGGGGGGGGTCCTACGAGCAGTACTTC. It specifies CSALDRGGSYEQYF.